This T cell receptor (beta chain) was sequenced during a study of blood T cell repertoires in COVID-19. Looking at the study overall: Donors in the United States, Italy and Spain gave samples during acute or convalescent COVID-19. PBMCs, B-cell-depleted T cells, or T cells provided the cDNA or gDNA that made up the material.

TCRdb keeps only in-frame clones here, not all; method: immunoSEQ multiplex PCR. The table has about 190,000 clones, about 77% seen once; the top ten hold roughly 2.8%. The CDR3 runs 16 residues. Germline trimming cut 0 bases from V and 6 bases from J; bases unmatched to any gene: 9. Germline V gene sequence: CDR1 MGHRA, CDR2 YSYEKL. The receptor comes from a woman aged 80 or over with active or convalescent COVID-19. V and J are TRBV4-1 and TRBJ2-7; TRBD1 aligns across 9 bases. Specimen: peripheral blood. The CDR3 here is CASSQDVGTGLSEQYF. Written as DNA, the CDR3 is TGCGCCAGCAGCCAAGATGTTGGGACAGGGCTTTCCGAGCAGTACTTC.